This T cell receptor beta chain was sequenced for a study of blood T cell repertoires in COVID-19. Whole-study context: Some COVID-19 samples were acute and others convalescent; all came from the United States, Italy and Spain. In each case, the material was cDNA or gDNA derived from T cells, B-cell-depleted T cells, or PBMCs.

Methods used by the authors: Amplification of reference gene primers was used by the study to estimate nucleated cell counts. Data came from immunoSEQ multiplex PCR; TCRdb stores just in-frame clones and leaves some out. That table is the source of V, J and clone size, and D and trimming were worked out from the DNA. The sample yields a few hundred thousand clones, more than 70% seen once. The germline CDR1 and CDR2 sequences are MNHNY and SVGAGI (reference sequence). Trimming shortened V by 6 bases and J by 10 bases, and 22 bases separated the two germline ends. The CDR3 loop spans 16 amino acids. The sample was PBMCs or T cells enriched from blood (not recorded which). This sequence was found in a woman between 35 and 50 years old with acute COVID-19. V is TRBV6-6 and J is TRBJ1-6; a weak D match, TRBD1 (5 bases). For the CDR3, the DNA is TGTGCCAGCAGCCCCGGGGGTCGGGGTATAGGGTCACCCCTCCACTTT. Residues: CASSPGGRGIGSPLHF.